This is a list of T cell receptor beta chains from one sample in a study of shared clonotypes between healthy human individuals. Using immunoSEQ multiplex PCR, the repertoire was profiled, and TCRdb retains in-frame clones only, with some absent. The profile covers 2 million to 2.5 million clones, with just under 95% appearing a single time and around 0.38% taken by the ten largest. Sequencing was performed on naive CD4+ T cells from PBMCs. These receptors originate from a man younger than 30 in good health. Some clones in this sample may be carry-over from other donors' samples. The CDR3 runs from the conserved cysteine through the conserved F or W. The order of the fields is CDR3 protein, CDR3 DNA, V gene, D gene, J gene, clone size. A D gene is named only where the DNA matches it firmly. Size tells how often a clone was seen (once, few, many) or the class of an expanded clone, and some rows leave it out.

CASSPWRATEAFF | TGCGCCAGCAGTCCCTGGAGAGCCACTGAAGCTTTCTTT | TRBV10-2 | . | TRBJ1-1 | .
CASSVVTGMNTEAFF | TGTGCCAGCAGCGTAGTGACAGGGATGAACACTGAAGCTTTCTTT | TRBV9 | TRBD1 | TRBJ1-1 | .
CAWSLAGVTDTQYF | TGTGCCTGGAGTTTGGCGGGAGTTACGGATACGCAGTATTTT | TRBV30 | TRBD2 | TRBJ2-3 | .
CASSLAGQNTEAFF | TGCGCCAGCAGCTTGGCCGGCCAGAACACTGAAGCTTTCTTT | TRBV5-1 | . | TRBJ1-1 | .
CASRPDRGYGYTF | TGTGCCAGCAGGCCGGACAGGGGCTATGGCTACACCTTC | TRBV6-5 | TRBD1 | TRBJ1-2 | .
CASSQVILDREYNEQFF | TGCGCCAGCAGCCAAGTAATTCTGGACAGAGAGTACAATGAGCAGTTCTTC | TRBV4-1 | . | TRBJ2-1 | .
CASSEDYRSYGYTF | TGTGCCAGCAGTGAAGATTACAGATCCTATGGCTACACCTTC | TRBV6-1 | . | TRBJ1-2 | .
CASSRAVGQVRNQPQHF | TGTGCCAGCAGCCGTGCCGTGGGGCAGGTGAGAAATCAGCCCCAGCATTTT | TRBV27 | . | TRBJ1-5 | .
CASSELAGNYNEQFF | TGTGCCAGCAGTGAACTAGCGGGGAATTACAATGAGCAGTTCTTC | TRBV2 | TRBD2 | TRBJ2-1 | .
CATADRQETQYF | TGTGCCACCGCGGACAGGCAAGAGACCCAGTACTTC | TRBV19 | TRBD1 | TRBJ2-5 | .
CASSSYAGTAEGEAFF | TGTGCCAGCAGTTCTTACGCCGGGACGGCGGAAGGGGAAGCTTTCTTT | TRBV28 | . | TRBJ1-1 | once
CASSSIPHTEAFF | TGTGCCAGCAGCTCGATCCCACATACTGAAGCTTTCTTT | TRBV7-2 | . | TRBJ1-1 | .
CARLRGTEAFF | TGTGCCCGGCTGAGGGGCACTGAAGCTTTCTTT | TRBV30 | . | TRBJ1-1 | .
CASRAGQKETQYF | TGTGCCAGCAGAGCGGGGCAGAAAGAGACCCAGTACTTC | TRBV6-5 | TRBD2 | TRBJ2-5 | .
CASSAGTSGTDTQYF | TGTGCCAGCAGCGCAGGGACTAGCGGGACAGATACGCAGTATTTT | TRBV6-1 | TRBD2 | TRBJ2-3 | once
CASSLVPGTGGSYEQYF | TGTGCCAGCAGCTTAGTCCCTGGGACAGGGGGCTCCTACGAGCAGTACTTC | TRBV11-1 | TRBD1 | TRBJ2-7 | .
CASSVSGREADTQYF | TGTGCCAGCAGCGTTAGCGGGAGAGAGGCTGATACGCAGTATTTT | TRBV7-3 | TRBD2 | TRBJ2-3 | .
CASSTAGTGAGNIQYF | TGTGCCAGCTCAACGGCCGGGACAGGGGCTGGAAACATTCAGTACTTC | TRBV18 | TRBD1 | TRBJ2-4 | .
CASSQETWTDNYEQYF | TGTGCCAGCAGCCAGGAGACGTGGACGGACAACTACGAGCAGTACTTC | TRBV14 | . | TRBJ2-7 | .
CAWRPMLANYGYTF | TGTGCCTGGCGCCCGATGTTAGCTAACTATGGCTACACCTTC | TRBV30 | . | TRBJ1-2 | .
CATSRDTDTQYF | TGTGCCACCTCGCGAGACACAGATACGCAGTATTTT | TRBV15 | . | TRBJ2-3 | .
CASSVAGTADEQYF | TGTGCCAGCAGCGTAGCCGGGACAGCGGACGAGCAGTACTTC | TRBV9 | TRBD1 | TRBJ2-7 | .
CASGTGVTGELFF | TGTGCCAGCGGGACAGGGGTCACCGGGGAGCTGTTTTTT | TRBV6-5 | TRBD1 | TRBJ2-2 | .
CASSQDGTYGYTF | TGCGCCAGCAGCCAAGACGGGACATATGGCTACACCTTC | TRBV4-3 | . | TRBJ1-2 | .
CASSDPGLAGGSYNEQFF | TGTGCCAGCAGTGATCCGGGACTAGCGGGAGGCTCCTACAATGAGCAGTTCTTC | TRBV25-1 | TRBD2 | TRBJ2-1 | .
CASRKPGGNQPQHF | TGTGCCAGCAGGAAACCAGGGGGCAATCAGCCCCAGCATTTT | TRBV2 | . | TRBJ1-5 | .
CASSLVLNTEAFF | TGTGCCAGCAGCTTAGTTCTGAACACTGAAGCTTTCTTT | TRBV7-9 | . | TRBJ1-1 | few
CASSVRYRRTMNTEAFF | TGTGCCAGCAGTGTCAGATACAGGCGGACGATGAACACTGAAGCTTTCTTT | TRBV28 | . | TRBJ1-1 | .
CASSLVLTDTQYF | TGTGCCAGCAGCTTGGTCCTCACAGATACGCAGTATTTT | TRBV7-3 | . | TRBJ2-3 | .
CASSFETQSLGKYF | TGTGCCAGCAGCTTTGAGACTCAATCTCTGGGAAAGTACTTC | TRBV11-1 | . | TRBJ2-7 | .
CASQYTSSYNEQFF | TGTGCCAGCCAGTACACTAGCTCCTACAATGAGCAGTTCTTC | TRBV6-5 | . | TRBJ2-1 | .
CASRGNVQETQYF | TGTGCCAGCCGCGGAAACGTACAAGAGACCCAGTACTTC | TRBV28 | . | TRBJ2-5 | .